The 25 T cell receptor beta chains below come from one sample, sequenced in a study of T cell responses to AZD1222 COVID-19 vaccine. The table came from immunoSEQ multiplex PCR; TCRdb's copy has only in-frame clones and leaves some out. The table lists approximately 80,000 clones, 80% of them singletons, with roughly 21% in the top ten. Sequenced material: peripheral blood, taken on day 0 of AZD1222 vaccination. These receptors all stem from an adult in good health.

The CDR3 DNA is TGTGCCAGCAGCTTGAGTCCAGGCAACTATGGCTACACCTTC. Translating it yields CASSLSPGNYGYTF. This chain uses TRBV7-9 with TRBJ1-2; D is undetermined. Trimming took off 3 bases at V and 2 bases at J, with 10 bases between the two ends. This CDR3 has 14 amino acids. CDR1 is SEHNR and CDR2 is FQNEAQ in the germline V gene (reference sequence).

The genes are TRBV6-5 and TRBJ1-6, with unresolved D. Germline assignment: CDR1 MNHEY and CDR2 SVGAGI. The CDR3 runs to 14 residues. The V end lost 9 bases, the J end lost 0 bases, and 9 bases lay between the germline ends. CDR3 sequence reads: CASSQTSYNSPLHF. The CDR3 DNA reads as TGTGCCAGTTCACAGACCTCCTATAATTCACCCCTCCACTTT.

J is TRBJ1-1 and V is TRBV5-1; D is perhaps TRBD1 (5 bases). Trimming took off 0 bases at V and 6 bases at J, with 15 bases between the two ends. The CDR3 extends over 15 amino acids. Germline values: CDR1 SGHRS, CDR2 YFSETQ. CDR3 residues: CASSLANPGVPEAFF. The CDR3 coding sequence is TGCGCCAGCAGCTTGGCGAACCCGGGGGTGCCTGAAGCTTTCTTT.

The chain joins TRBV10-2 to TRBJ2-1; 7 bases are shared with TRBD2. This CDR3 has 18 amino acids. CDR1 is WSHSY and CDR2 is SAAADI in the germline V gene. V lost 6 bases and J lost 8; bases outside the gene matches: 22. The CDR3 spells CASSYFLLGEGKDHEQFF. As DNA, the CDR3 is TGCGCCAGCAGCTACTTCCTCTTGGGGGAGGGAAAGGATCATGAGCAGTTCTTC.

This clone showed up just once. The chain uses TRBV5-6 and TRBJ2-3, with a tentative D call TRBD1 (6 bases). Germline V lookup: CDR1 SGHDT, CDR2 YYEEEE. This CDR3 spans 14 amino acids. The ends were cut back, 4 bases at V and 2 bases at J, with 11 bases in the middle. The CDR3 here is CASSKRGYTDTQYF. The CDR3 coding sequence is TGTGCCAGCAGCAAAAGGGGGTACACAGATACGCAGTATTTT.

The rearrangement links TRBV12-3 or TRBV12-4 to TRBJ1-2; D remains unclear. The CDR3 sequence is 13 residues long. V dropped 1 base and J dropped 8 bases, with 11 bases sitting between them. As DNA, the CDR3 is TGTGCCAGCAGTTTAGGGGCAGAGAGGGGCTACACCTTC. It translates to CASSLGAERGYTF.

The V call is TRBV3-1 (or the pseudogene TRBV3-2), the J call TRBJ1-3; no clear D gene. The germline gives CDR1 LGHDT, CDR2 YNNKEL (reference sequence). Trimming removed 3 bases from V and 0 bases from J, with 9 bases in between. The CDR3 extends over 15 amino acids. The CDR3 loop reads CASSHILNSGNTIYF. The CDR3 nucleotides are TGTGCCAGCAGCCACATCCTGAACTCTGGAAACACCATATATTTT.

This clone has only one observation. The chain employs TRBV10-1 and TRBJ2-2, with 14 bases aligning to TRBD2. The CDR3 runs to 19 residues. Germline assignment: CDR1 WNHNN and CDR2 SYGVQD (reference sequence). The V gene end was trimmed by 5 bases and the J gene end by 4 bases; junction bases not matched to a gene: 12. CDR3 in DNA: TGCGCCAGCAGTCTTGGATCGGGACTAGCGGGAGTTCTCACCGGGGAGCTGTTTTTT. It yields the protein CASSLGSGLAGVLTGELFF.

The chain is built from TRBV6-5 and TRBJ2-1; a possible D gene is TRBD1 (5 bases). With 5 bases removed from V and 8 bases from J, the gap between germline ends came to 13 bases. Germline assignment: CDR1 MNHEY and CDR2 SVGAGI. There are 13 residues in the CDR3. CDR3 in amino acids: CASSKPTEDEQFF. CDR3 bases: TGTGCCAGCAGTAAACCGACAGAAGATGAGCAGTTCTTC.

This chain connects TRBV10-2 to TRBJ1-4; TRBD1 might be the D (5 bases). CDR3 length equals 14 residues. The V gene lost 10 bases and the J gene lost 8 bases, with 20 bases spanning the gap. The germline V gene encodes CDR1 WSHSY and CDR2 SAAADI. CDR3 protein: CATRTGTAAEKLFF. CDR3 in DNA: TGCGCCACCCGAACCGGGACCGCCGCCGAAAAACTGTTTTTT.

The chain's CDR3 is CASSARVRDGYTF. In DNA form, the CDR3 reads TGTGCCAGCAGCGCCCGGGTTCGGGATGGCTACACCTTC. V and J are TRBV11-2 and TRBJ1-2, with no clear D. Per the germline V gene, CDR1 is SGHAT and CDR2 is FQNNGV. The V end lost 5 bases, the J end lost 6 bases, and 13 bases lay between the germline ends. The CDR3 is 13 amino acids.

The CDR3 region is CASSITGYMNTEAFF. CDR3 coding DNA: TGTGCCAGTAGTATCACCGGGTATATGAACACTGAAGCTTTCTTT. The gene calls are TRBV19 and TRBJ1-1; no clear D gene. With 3 bases removed from V and 0 bases from J, the gap between germline ends came to 11 bases. The germline V gene encodes CDR1 LNHDA and CDR2 SQIVND (reference sequence). The CDR3 has 15 residues.

The chain uses TRBV7-9 and TRBJ1-5; tentative D call: TRBD1 (5 bases). Trimming removed 6 bases at V and 7 bases at J, with 10 bases between. Germline V lookup: CDR1 SEHNR, CDR2 FQNEAQ (reference sequence). The CDR3 is 12 residues long. The CDR3 bases are TGTGCCAGCAGGGGGGAAGGCCAGCCCCAGCATTTT. It is translated as CASRGEGQPQHF.

The V gene is TRBV5-1, the J gene TRBJ2-7, with 7 bases identical to TRBD1. Germline CDR1 is SGHRS and CDR2 is YFSETQ. The CDR3 runs 15 residues. Trimming at V came to 0 bases and at J to 2 bases, leaving 5 bases not matched to a gene. CDR3 amino acids: CASSLAQTGTYEQYF. The CDR3 DNA is TGCGCCAGCAGCTTGGCCCAGACAGGGACCTACGAGCAGTACTTC.

The chain has TRBV7-2 and TRBJ2-3, with 11 bases aligning to TRBD2. CDR1 is SGHTA and CDR2 is FQGNSA in the germline V gene. V lost 4 bases, J lost 4 bases, and 10 bases stayed unmatched. The CDR3 extends over 17 amino acids. The CDR3 here is CASSYHSGRARADTQYF. The CDR3 coding sequence is TGTGCCAGCAGCTACCATAGCGGGAGGGCCCGGGCAGATACGCAGTATTTT.

This clone was recorded a few times. The genes are TRBV2 and TRBJ2-7; the match to TRBD2 covers 10 bases. The germline gives CDR1 SNHLY, CDR2 FYNNEI. J was trimmed by 0 bases and V by 5 bases; bases with no gene match: 10. CDR3 length equals 17 residues. The CDR3 sequence is CASSPGLAGVDSYEQYF. DNA of the CDR3: TGTGCCAGCAGTCCAGGGCTAGCGGGAGTTGACTCCTACGAGCAGTACTTC.

V usage is TRBV5-5 and J usage is TRBJ1-2; TRBD1 matches 8 bases. Per the germline V gene, CDR1 is SGHKS and CDR2 is YYEKEE (reference sequence). The CDR3 covers 15 residues. V trimming: 0 bases; J trimming: 3 bases; junction bases outside the gene matches: 4. The CDR3 DNA is TGTGCCAGCAGCTTGGCGGACAGGGTGGACTATGGCTACACCTTC. Protein product: CASSLADRVDYGYTF.

This clone was observed a single time. The chain uses TRBV3-1 (or the pseudogene TRBV3-2) and TRBJ1-2; D is undetermined. Germline lookup yields CDR1 LGHDT and CDR2 YNNKEL (reference sequence). V lost 4 bases to trimming and J lost 4 bases, with 10 bases between them. This CDR3 comprises 13 residues. The CDR3 spells CASSLPTRYGYTF. The CDR3 region has the DNA TGTGCCAGCAGCCTGCCAACGCGCTATGGCTACACCTTC.

CDR3 coding DNA: TGTGCCAGCAGCCCGCGGACTAGCGGGAGCCCCCGCCCCACGCAGTATTTT. This gives the protein CASSPRTSGSPRPTQYF. This rearrangement joins TRBV3-1 (or the pseudogene TRBV3-2) to TRBJ2-3, with 13 bases aligning to TRBD2. J lost 9 bases, V lost 4 bases, and 13 bases had no gene match. The CDR3 is 17 residues long. Germline values: CDR1 LGHDT, CDR2 YNNKEL (reference sequence).

The gene calls are TRBV4-1 and TRBJ1-2, with D perhaps TRBD1 (5 bases). CDR3 length equals 15 residues. The V gene's germline CDR1 is MGHRA and CDR2 YSYEKL. The ends were cut back, 7 bases at V and 0 bases at J, with 15 bases in the middle. CDR3 residues: CASKSGTSTNYGYTF. DNA for the CDR3: TGCGCCAGCAAGTCGGGGACCTCCACTAACTATGGCTACACCTTC.

J is TRBJ2-1 and V is TRBV11-2; D may correspond to TRBD1 or TRBD2 (6 bases each). Trimming removed 2 bases at V and 5 bases at J, with 16 bases between. The CDR3 is made up of 16 amino acids. CDR1 is SGHAT and CDR2 is FQNNGV in the germline V gene. CDR3 loop: CASSLPGASVNNEQFF. The CDR3 DNA reads as TGTGCCAGCAGCTTACCGGGGGCGAGCGTTAACAATGAGCAGTTCTTC.

This chain joins TRBV11-2 and TRBJ2-7, with 8 bases identical to TRBD1. CDR3 size: 13 residues. J lost 4 bases, V lost 8 bases, and 7 bases had no gene match. Germline assignment: CDR1 SGHAT and CDR2 FQNNGV. For the CDR3, the DNA is TGTGCCAGCGGCCGTCGGGACAGGTACGAGCAGTACTTC. Its translation is CASGRRDRYEQYF.

This chain connects TRBV19 to TRBJ2-5; tentative D call: TRBD2 (5 bases). CDR1 is LNHDA and CDR2 is SQIVND in the germline V gene (reference sequence). Trimming took 4 bases from V and 2 from J, leaving 14 bases between them. The CDR3 sequence is 15 residues long. CDR3 sequence (DNA): TGTGCCAGTAGTAAGCACGGACTTATACAAGAGACCCAGTACTTC. This sequence encodes CASSKHGLIQETQYF.

This clone was counted between two and nine times. The V gene is TRBV4-1, the J gene TRBJ1-1; D is unresolved. The germline V gene encodes CDR1 MGHRA and CDR2 YSYEKL. The CDR3 runs to 17 residues. Trimming took 1 base from V and 0 from J, leaving 15 bases between them. The CDR3 coding sequence is TGCGCCAGCAGCCAAGGACACGTAGGGAGAATGAACACTGAAGCTTTCTTT. It yields the protein CASSQGHVGRMNTEAFF.

This clone was observed a few times. One end of the junction varies from germline; a read error may be responsible. The gene calls are TRBV7-8 and TRBJ2-5; the D gene is possibly TRBD2 (7 bases). Germline-derived CDR1 and CDR2 are SGHVS and FQNEAQ. The CDR3 runs to 15 residues. In DNA, the CDR3 is TGTGCCAGCAGCCTAGCAGAGGCGGGGGCCAAGACCCAGTACTTC. It yields the protein CASSLAEAGAKTQYF.